This T cell receptor (beta chain) was documented in a study of technical replicates of blood from four donors. In this sample, this clone turned up a few times. Assay: immunoSEQ multiplex PCR; the TCRdb copy retains only in-frame clones and omits some. Among 83,000 or so clones, more than 80% were seen once, and the ten largest hold more than 0.2%. CDR1 is GTSNPN and CDR2 is SVGIG in the germline V gene (reference sequence). The CDR3 has 13 amino acids. V shed 8 bases and J 3 bases; nucleotides not matched to a gene: 7. Sequences were obtained from T cells isolated from PBMCs. The chain recombines TRBV30 with TRBJ1-1; 9 nucleotides match TRBD1. This clonotype was obtained from a human donor in good health. CDR3 nucleotide sequence: TGTGCCATAGACAGGGGGGGGGACACTGAAGCTTTCTTT. It specifies CAIDRGGDTEAFF.